The 3 T cell receptor beta chains below come from one sample, sequenced in a study of T cells in localized non-small cell lung cancer. TCRdb keeps only in-frame clones here, not all; method: immunoSEQ multiplex PCR. The sample holds fewer than 45,000 clones, 75% to 90% seen once. Sample: peripheral blood, taken before any cancer treatment. The receptors derive from a man aged 40-75 years with stage I lung adenocarcinoma.

This chain connects TRBV7-6 to TRBJ1-3; D is perhaps TRBD1 (5 bases). This CDR3 comprises 17 residues. V was trimmed by 3 bases and J by 0 bases, leaving 15 bases between them. The germline gives CDR1 SGHVS, CDR2 FNYEAQ. The CDR3 loop is CASSFGTDSYSGNTIYF. CDR3 DNA: TGTGCCAGCAGCTTCGGGACTGACTCTTACTCTGGAAACACCATATATTTT.

This clone appeared a single time. V usage is TRBV7-2 and J usage is TRBJ1-2, with TRBD1 matching 7 bases. This CDR3 comprises 13 residues. Germline assignment: CDR1 SGHTA and CDR2 FQGNSA. With 5 bases clipped from V and 2 bases from J, the junction kept 2 bases outside the gene matches. The CDR3 loop reads CASSVDRNYGYTF. CDR3 sequence (DNA): TGTGCCAGCAGCGTGGACAGGAACTATGGCTACACCTTC.

The rearrangement links TRBV4-1 to TRBJ2-1, with D tentatively TRBD1 (5 bases). The CDR3 is 13 amino acids. Germline CDR1 and CDR2: MGHRA and YSYEKL. Trimming shortened V by 4 bases and J by 7 bases, and 11 bases separated the two germline ends. The CDR3 bases are TGCGCCAGCAGCCTTCGACAGACGAATGAGCAGTTCTTC. This codes for CASSLRQTNEQFF.